The clone carrying this T cell receptor (beta chain) was detected only a few times. The source of the sample is a study of T cells in Graves' hyperthyroidism and ophthalmopathy. Diagnoses used clinical symptoms, serum thyroxine and TRAb, thyroid ultrasound and orbital computed tomography. Amplification of TCR beta CDR3 regions was performed using RNA transcripts as template. HTBI primers were used for first-round RT-PCR of the TCR CDR3. TCRdb re-called the multiplex PCR reads through MiXCR, storing one row per CDR3 protein. This table holds hundreds of thousands of distinct CDR3 sequences, 15% to 20% found once. This CDR3 has 14 amino acids. Between the trimmed V and J ends, which lost 6 bases and 1 base, there was a span of 13 bases.

The source material was blood. The source is a woman in her late teens or twenties with Graves' hyperthyroidism. This chain uses TRBV12-3 or TRBV12-4 with TRBJ2-7, with D possibly matching TRBD1 (6 bases). CDR3: CASSQYRDSYEQYF. CDR3 nucleotide sequence: TGTGCCAGCAGCCAATACAGGGATTCCTACGAGCAGTACTTC.